The clone carrying this T cell receptor (beta chain) was recorded a few times. The target antigen is unknown. This record comes from a study of T cell repertoires in cytomegalovirus infection. Study-level background: Newly reported HLA-C-restricted and thoroughly characterized HLA-B-restricted CMV epitopes were employed. Signatures in public TCR beta sequences pointed to both CMV infection and matching HLA type.

This CDR3 comprises 11 residues. Trimming pared 7 bases from V and 4 bases from J, leaving 8 bases between. From germline, CDR1 is MNHNS and CDR2 SASEGT. General observations from the study: Dominating the ex vivo response were TCR beta clonotypes that were CMV-specific and HLA-C-restricted. Adding up the frequency of public TCR beta families identified people who carried CMV plus the relevant HLA.

TCRdb redid the calling of the reads with MiXCR, one entry per CDR3 protein. The table records fewer than 900,000 distinct CDR3 sequences, under 35% of them present only once. The sequencing here drew on cultured CD8+ T cells from PBMCs, taken from culture after CMV antigen stimulation. This rearrangement joins TRBV6-1 to TRBJ2-7; D may be TRBD1 (6 bases). The receptor was isolated from a human donor in good health (CMV status not recorded). Some clones in this sample may be carry-over from other donors' samples. The CDR3 DNA reads TGTGCCAGCATCAGGGGTTACGAGCAGTACGTC. Amino acids: CASIRGYEQYV.